This T cell receptor (beta chain) was recovered during a study of blood T cell repertoires in COVID-19. CDR3 length equals 16 residues. Trimming took 4 bases from V and 1 from J; bases not matched to a gene: 9. Germline V gives CDR1 SEHNR, CDR2 FQNEAQ (reference sequence). TCRdb's copy holds only in-frame clones and misses some; the assay was immunoSEQ multiplex PCR. Of tens of thousands of clones listed, approximately 71% were seen once; the top ten hold approximately 14%. Sequenced: peripheral blood. The receptor was isolated from an older man with active or convalescent COVID-19. The chain employs TRBV7-9 and TRBJ2-7; 8 bases match TRBD2. In DNA, the CDR3 is TGTGCCAGCAGCTCAGATAGGACTAGCAGGTCCTACGAGCAGTACTTC. This gives the protein CASSSDRTSRSYEQYF.